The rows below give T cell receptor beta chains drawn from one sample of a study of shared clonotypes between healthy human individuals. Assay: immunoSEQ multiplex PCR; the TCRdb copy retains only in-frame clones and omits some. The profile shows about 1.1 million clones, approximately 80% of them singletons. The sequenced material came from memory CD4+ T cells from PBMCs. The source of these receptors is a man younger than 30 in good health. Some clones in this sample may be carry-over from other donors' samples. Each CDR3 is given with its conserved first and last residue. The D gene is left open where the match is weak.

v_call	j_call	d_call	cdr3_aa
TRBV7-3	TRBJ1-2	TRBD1	CASRDRGPDGYTF
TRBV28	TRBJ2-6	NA	CASSLVGSTGANVLTF
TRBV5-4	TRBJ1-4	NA	CASSLRTGKGNEKLFF
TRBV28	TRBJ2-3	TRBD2	CASSFLGTRYLDTQYF
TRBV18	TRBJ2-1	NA	CASTSTLGNEQFF
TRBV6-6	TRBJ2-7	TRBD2	CASSYVAGVGYEQYF
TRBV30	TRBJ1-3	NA	CAWSVTGAILGNTIYF
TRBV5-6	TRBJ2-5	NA	CASSLAVRMETQYF
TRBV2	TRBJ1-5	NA	CASSVDGARQPQHF
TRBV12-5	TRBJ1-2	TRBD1	CASGGGQGTYGYTF
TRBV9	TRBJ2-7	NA	CASSVGQGRSYEQYF
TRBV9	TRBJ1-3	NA	CASSPIGSAGNTIYF
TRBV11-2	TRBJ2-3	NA	CASSLADTQYF
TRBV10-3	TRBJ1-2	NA	CAISEGQIAGYTF
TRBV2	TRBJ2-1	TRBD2	CASSIAGGVNEQFF
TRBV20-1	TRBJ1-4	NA	CSAWRDEKLFF
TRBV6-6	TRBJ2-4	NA	CASSKGLGKNIQYF
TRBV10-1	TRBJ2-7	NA	CASGGRRAYEQYF